The 15 T cell receptor beta chains given below trace back to one sample, sequenced in a study of blood T cell repertoires in COVID-19. Repertoires were generated with immunoSEQ multiplex PCR, while TCRdb's copy carries only in-frame clones and drops some. The sample carries approximately 210,000 clones, around 82% recorded once. The sample was peripheral blood. The source of these receptors is a woman older than 75 with acute or convalescent COVID-19.

The genes are TRBV5-1 and TRBJ1-1; D is undetermined. The CDR3 runs to 15 residues. Germline V gene sequence: CDR1 SGHRS, CDR2 YFSETQ. The V end lost 0 bases, the J end lost 5 bases, and 14 bases lay between the germline ends. CDR3 amino acids: CASSLDTFAGTEAFF. The DNA for the CDR3 is TGCGCCAGCAGCTTGGATACCTTCGCGGGAACTGAAGCTTTCTTT.

This chain connects TRBV7-2 to TRBJ2-3; 8 bases match TRBD2. Germline loops: CDR1 SGHTA, CDR2 FQGNSA. The CDR3 has 17 amino acids. Trimming at V came to 6 bases and at J to 4 bases, leaving 15 bases not matched to a gene. CDR3 bases: TGTGCCAGCAGTCGCCAAGGCGGGCGGGGGGATCCAGATACGCAGTATTTT. Its protein product is CASSRQGGRGDPDTQYF.

This clone is a singleton in its sample. This chain joins TRBV7-6 and TRBJ2-5; TRBD2 matches at 9 bases. The V gene end was trimmed by 6 bases and the J gene end by 5 bases; junction bases not matched to a gene: 10. The CDR3 has 15 amino acids. CDR1 SGHVS and CDR2 FNYEAQ come from the germline V gene. In nucleotides, the CDR3 is TGTGCCAGCAGAGAAAGCGGGGGGCGATATGAGACCCAGTACTTC. It translates to CASRESGGRYETQYF.

The V and J genes are TRBV6-2 or TRBV6-3 and TRBJ1-1; no clear D gene. V gave up 5 bases and J gave up 4 bases, with 17 bases separating them. CDR3 length: 15 amino acids. Germline assignment: CDR1 MNHEY and CDR2 SVGEGT. This chain's CDR3 is CASSRGQLRSTEAFF. As DNA, the CDR3 is TGTGCCAGCAGTCGGGGTCAGCTCAGATCCACTGAAGCTTTCTTT.

The CDR3 loop reads CARATGGSWSPLHF. CDR3 DNA: TGCGCCAGAGCTACAGGGGGATCGTGGTCACCCCTCCACTTT. The chain links TRBV23-1 to TRBJ1-6; the match to TRBD1 covers 8 bases. TRBV23-1 has ORF status, its function being uncertain. The CDR3 covers 14 residues. V shed 9 bases, J shed 10 bases, and the junction held 11 bases outside the gene matches.

The genes are TRBV2 and TRBJ1-1, with 7 bases identical to TRBD1. This CDR3 region has 13 residues. From germline, CDR1 is SNHLY and CDR2 FYNNEI. V lost 5 bases, J lost 3 bases, and 3 bases stayed unmatched. CDR3 DNA: TGTGCCAGCAGTACAGGGGTCGACACTGAAGCTTTCTTT. The encoded protein is CASSTGVDTEAFF.

The V call is TRBV19, the J call TRBJ1-1, with D perhaps matching TRBD1 (5 bases). The CDR3 spans 14 residues. V was cut by 5 bases and J by 5 bases, with 15 bases left in between. Germline values: CDR1 LNHDA, CDR2 SQIVND (reference sequence). Here the CDR3 DNA reads TGTGCCAGTAGTGACCAAGGGGCGCGGACTGAAGCTTTCTTT. It specifies CASSDQGARTEAFF.

V gene TRBV27 combines with J gene TRBJ2-7; D possibly corresponds to TRBD1 (6 bases). Germline CDR1 and CDR2: MNHEY and SMNVEV (reference sequence). The CDR3 extends over 14 amino acids. The V and J ends lost 1 base and 3 bases respectively, with 10 bases between them. The CDR3 reads CASSLLGAIYEQYF. For the CDR3, the DNA is TGTGCCAGCAGTTTATTGGGGGCAATCTACGAGCAGTACTTC.

The V call is TRBV7-9, the J call TRBJ2-7; D gene unclear. Germline V gene data show CDR1 as SEHNR and CDR2 as FQNEAQ (reference sequence). The CDR3 runs 14 residues. The V end was cut by 5 bases, the J end by 3 bases, with 14 bases between. CDR3 in DNA: TGTGCCAGCAGCCTCGACGGCGGAAACTACGAGCAGTACTTC. Translated: CASSLDGGNYEQYF.

This clone occurred a few times. The V gene is TRBV3-1 (or the pseudogene TRBV3-2), the J gene TRBJ1-5, with 9 bases lining up with TRBD1. J was trimmed by 8 bases and V by 3 bases; bases with no gene match: 8. Germline CDR1 LGHDT, CDR2 YNNKEL (reference sequence). This CDR3 contains 15 residues. The chain's CDR3 is CASSQTTGGLEPQHF. Written as DNA, the CDR3 is TGTGCCAGCAGCCAGACCACAGGGGGCTTAGAGCCCCAGCATTTT.

J is TRBJ1-2 and V is TRBV7-9, with TRBD1 matching 7 bases. The junction had 5 bases not matched to a gene; V was cut back by 1 base and J by 6 bases. Per the germline V gene, CDR1 is SEHNR and CDR2 is FQNEAQ (reference sequence). The CDR3 totals 14 residues. The CDR3 coding sequence is TGTGCCAGCAGCTTAGACAGGGGAGCAAATGGCTACACCTTC. Encoded protein: CASSLDRGANGYTF.

The chain couples TRBV20-1 to TRBJ2-3, with D unclear. Trimming took off 6 bases at V and 2 bases at J, with 6 bases between the two ends. The CDR3 contains 11 residues. Germline CDR1 reads DFQATT; CDR2 reads SNEGSKA (reference sequence). The CDR3 loop reads CSAPHTDTQYF. CDR3 DNA sequence: TGCAGTGCCCCACACACAGATACGCAGTATTTT.

This chain connects TRBV5-1 to TRBJ1-4; D is perhaps TRBD1 (6 bases). Germline V gene lookup returns CDR1 SGHRS and CDR2 YFSETQ. The V end lost 0 bases, the J end lost 6 bases, and 15 bases lay between the germline ends. This CDR3 comprises 16 residues. This CDR3 is CASSLGTAAWDEKLFF. The CDR3 DNA reads TGCGCCAGCAGCTTGGGGACAGCTGCCTGGGATGAAAAACTGTTTTTT. Filled out from reference TRBV5-1 and TRBJ1-4, the complete variable domain reads KAGVTQTPRYLIKTRGQQVTLSCSPISGHRSVSWYQQTPGQGLQFLFEYFSETQRNKGNFPGRFSGRQFSNSRSEMNVSTLELGDSALYLCASSLGTAAWDEKLFFGSGTQLSVL.

The rearrangement uses TRBV18 and TRBJ1-2, with D possibly being TRBD1 (5 bases). The germline V and J ends were trimmed by 2 bases and 4 bases, with 11 bases remaining between them. The CDR3 is 14 amino acids. Per the germline V gene, CDR1 is KGHSH and CDR2 is LQKENI. The chain's CDR3 is CASSPAEGTYGYTF. Written as DNA, the CDR3 is TGTGCCAGCTCACCAGCGGAGGGGACCTATGGCTACACCTTC.

The rearrangement links TRBV28 to TRBJ1-5; 7 bases are shared with TRBD1. CDR1 and CDR2 from the germline V gene are MDHEN and SYDVKM. V trimming: 4 bases; J trimming: 7 bases; junction bases outside the gene matches: 7. There are 14 residues in the CDR3. CDR3 nucleotide sequence: TGTGCCAGCAGTTCCGTGCAGGGGGACCAGCCCCAGCATTTT. This translates into CASSSVQGDQPQHF.